One T cell receptor (beta chain) is described in this entry. Its matching antigen is unknown. The record originates from a study of identical twins. Study-level findings and limits: The more abundant beta clonotypes in cord blood had fewer insertions, and memory repertoires did not show this. For out-of-frame alpha sequences shared by twins, low generation probability was in excess. Researchers reported weaker excess twin sharing in beta out-of-frame sequences.

The CDR3 contains 22 residues. CDR1 and CDR2 (germline): DFQATT, SNEGSKA (reference sequence). Trimming took 3 bases from V and 2 from J; bases not matched to a gene: 26. Unique molecular identifiers were in the cDNA, with template-switch universal primer binding. TCRdb reanalysed the 5' RACE reads using MiXCR and keeps one entry per CDR3 protein. The sample yields some 240,000 distinct CDR3 sequences, around 8% seen once. This same sample was also taken into another study, of yellow fever vaccine responses in identical twins.

The receptor was derived from a woman in her late teens or twenties in good health. The sample consisted of CD8+ T cells sorted from blood. The rearrangement joins TRBV20-1 to TRBJ2-7, with 12 bases that match TRBD2. The CDR3: CSARPNEPHTSGRTQSAYEQYF. CDR3 nucleotide sequence: TGCAGTGCTAGGCCCAACGAACCGCATACTAGCGGGAGGACCCAAAGCGCCTACGAGCAGTACTTC.